This is a list of T cell receptor beta chains from one sample in a study of OX40 agonist ivuxolimab in advanced cancers. Assay used: immunoSEQ multiplex PCR; TCRdb lists only in-frame clones, some missing. The sample lists 72,000 or so clones, around 90% occurring once. The sample in question was CD4+ or CD8+ T cells sorted from blood, obtained in a trial of the OX40 agonist ivuxolimab. The source of these receptors is an adult with an advanced solid tumor such as melanoma, head and neck, liver or kidney cancer. Each CDR3 is given with its conserved first and last residue. D genes are given only for firm matches. Clone size appears in some rows only: once, few, many, or a class for an expanded clone.

v_call	clone_size	d_call	j_call	cdr3_aa	cdr3_nt
TRBV9	-	-	TRBJ2-3	CASSVGVTGTDTQYF	TGTGCCAGCAGCGTAGGAGTAACGGGAACAGATACGCAGTATTTT
TRBV30	-	-	TRBJ2-1	CAWRPGLSYNEQFF	TGTGCCTGGAGGCCAGGCCTCTCCTACAATGAGCAGTTCTTC
TRBV5-5	once	TRBD2	TRBJ2-2	CASSSQGTSGTGELFF	TGTGCCAGCAGCTCCCAAGGGACTAGCGGCACCGGGGAGCTGTTTTTT
TRBV28	-	-	TRBJ2-7	CASSEGAWGEQYF	TGTGCCAGCAGTGAAGGAGCGTGGGGTGAGCAGTACTTC
TRBV9	-	TRBD1	TRBJ1-2	CASSPFPGTVKNSDGYTF	TGTGCCAGCAGCCCGTTCCCCGGGACAGTCAAGAATTCGGATGGCTACACCTTC
TRBV7-9	-	-	TRBJ1-2	CASVQTSYGYTF	TGTGCCAGCGTACAGACTTCCTATGGCTACACCTTC
TRBV5-5	medium-sized	-	TRBJ1-1	CASSLGRREDTEAFF	TGTGCCAGCAGCTTGGGACGGCGGGAGGACACTGAAGCTTTCTTT
TRBV5-1	-	-	TRBJ2-2	CASSLETGELFF	TGCGCCAGCAGCTTGGAAACCGGGGAGCTGTTTTTT
TRBV19	-	TRBD2	TRBJ2-7	CASSSIGGLAGYEQYF	TGTGCCAGTAGCAGTATCGGAGGACTAGCAGGCTACGAGCAGTACTTC
TRBV6-6	-	-	TRBJ2-5	CASSYPLETQYF	TGTGCCAGCAGTTATCCCTTGGAGACCCAGTACTTC
TRBV5-6	few	-	TRBJ1-5	CASSFTGRNQPQHF	TGTGCCAGCAGCTTTACGGGGCGCAATCAGCCCCAGCATTTT
TRBV4-2	-	TRBD1	TRBJ1-4	CASSQDVGDRGEKLFF	TGTGCCAGCAGCCAAGATGTAGGAGACAGGGGCGAAAAACTGTTTTTT
TRBV6-1	-	TRBD1	TRBJ1-5	CASSDQDRANQPQHF	TGTGCCAGCAGTGACCAAGACAGGGCCAATCAGCCCCAGCATTTT
TRBV5-1	-	-	TRBJ1-4	CASSLSAPTNEKLFF	TGCGCCAGCAGCTTGTCGGCCCCAACTAATGAAAAACTGTTTTTT
TRBV19	-	TRBD1	TRBJ1-1	CASSMSRDSSEAFF	TGTGCCAGTAGTATGTCCCGGGACAGCAGTGAAGCTTTCTTT
TRBV5-1	-	-	TRBJ2-3	CASSLSTPEDTQYF	TGCGCCAGCAGCTTATCAACCCCGGAAGATACGCAGTATTTT
TRBV11-2	-	-	TRBJ1-6	CASSPSDNSPLHF	TGTGCCAGCAGCCCCAGTGATAATTCACCCCTCCACTTT
TRBV19	-	TRBD1	TRBJ1-4	CASFPGTAGNEKLFF	TGTGCCAGCTTCCCGGGGACAGCGGGTAATGAAAAACTGTTTTTT
TRBV6-6	-	TRBD1	TRBJ1-1	CASSYSGGQGGTEAFF	TGTGCCAGCAGTTACTCGGGCGGACAGGGGGGGACTGAAGCTTTCTTT
TRBV7-2	-	-	TRBJ2-5	CASSLGTRETQYF	TGTGCCAGCAGCTTAGGAACGCGGGAGACCCAGTACTTC
TRBV5-1	-	-	TRBJ2-1	CASSPGQEGDEQFF	TGCGCCAGCAGCCCCGGACAGGAGGGGGATGAGCAGTTCTTC
TRBV28	-	TRBD1	TRBJ1-6	CASSILQGAGNSPLHF	TGTGCCAGCAGTATCCTACAGGGGGCCGGGAATTCACCCCTCCACTTT
TRBV7-9	-	-	TRBJ2-3	CASSLEGPAQYF	TGTGCCAGCAGCTTAGAAGGACCCGCGCAGTATTTT
TRBV5-1	-	-	TRBJ1-1	CASSLVPNTEAFF	TGCGCCAGCAGCTTGGTGCCGAACACTGAAGCTTTCTTT
TRBV5-8	once	-	TRBJ1-2	CASSPGQLNYGYTF	TGTGCCAGCAGCCCGGGGCAGCTTAACTATGGCTACACCTTC
TRBV19	-	TRBD1	TRBJ1-2	CASSIQGGPVYGYTF	TGTGCCAGTAGTATACAGGGGGGGCCCGTCTATGGCTACACCTTC
TRBV2	-	TRBD1	TRBJ1-4	CASRVTGVNEKLFF	TGTGCCAGCAGGGTAACAGGGGTTAATGAAAAACTGTTTTTT
TRBV27	once	TRBD2	TRBJ2-1	CASSLTRTSPRRSHNEQFF	TGTGCCAGCAGTTTAACGAGGACTAGCCCCAGGAGGAGCCACAATGAGCAGTTCTTC
TRBV7-9	-	TRBD1	TRBJ1-5	CASSSDDRAFQPQHF	TGTGCCAGCAGCTCAGATGACAGGGCCTTTCAGCCCCAGCATTTT
TRBV7-3	few	-	TRBJ1-1	CASSPGTLNTEAFF	TGTGCCAGCAGCCCCGGGACCTTAAACACTGAAGCTTTCTTT
TRBV6-5	-	TRBD1	TRBJ2-7	CASSYRQGAGEQYF	TGTGCCAGCAGTTACCGGCAGGGGGCAGGTGAGCAGTACTTC
TRBV5-6	few	TRBD2	TRBJ2-7	CASSTGLDYEQYF	TGTGCCAGCAGCACCGGACTAGACTACGAGCAGTACTTC
TRBV7-3	-	-	TRBJ2-7	CASTPPGPRHEQYF	TGTGCCAGCACCCCCCCAGGCCCCCGACACGAGCAGTACTTC
TRBV11-2	-	TRBD2	TRBJ2-1	CASSLVASGILNEQFF	TGTGCCAGCAGCTTAGTAGCTAGCGGGATACTCAATGAGCAGTTCTTC
TRBV28	-	TRBD1	TRBJ1-4	CASSPLGGGQEKLFF	TGTGCCAGCAGCCCCTTGGGAGGGGGACAGGAAAAACTGTTTTTT
TRBV6-1	-	-	TRBJ1-1	CASSEEGFGGRGTEAFF	TGTGCCAGCAGTGAAGAAGGATTCGGGGGAAGGGGCACTGAAGCTTTCTTT
TRBV23-1	-	TRBD2	TRBJ2-4	CASRLAGRCRAKNIQYF	TGCGCCAGCAGACTAGCGGGACGATGTCGGGCCAAAAACATTCAGTACTTC
TRBV27	-	-	TRBJ1-1	CASMTAMNTEAFF	TGTGCCAGCATGACAGCGATGAACACTGAAGCTTTCTTT
TRBV5-1	-	TRBD1	TRBJ2-5	CASSSGQGGTQYF	TGCGCCAGCAGCTCCGGACAGGGAGGAACCCAGTACTTC
TRBV7-3	-	-	TRBJ2-3	CASSLGGQKLDTQYF	TGTGCCAGCAGCTTAGGAGGACAGAAGCTGGATACGCAGTATTTT
TRBV6-1	-	-	TRBJ2-6	CASSDMGYRSGANVLTF	TGTGCCAGCAGTGATATGGGATACCGCTCTGGGGCCAACGTCCTGACTTTC
TRBV11-2	-	-	TRBJ2-4	CASRGGNIQYF	TGTGCATCCAGGGGCGGTAACATTCAGTACTTC
TRBV7-3	-	-	TRBJ2-5	CASSLIRWGETQYF	TGTGCCAGCAGCCTAATCAGGTGGGGGGAGACCCAGTACTTC
TRBV18	once	-	TRBJ2-3	CASSWGSTDTQYF	TGTGCCAGCTCATGGGGTAGCACAGATACGCAGTATTTT
TRBV25-1	-	-	TRBJ1-5	CASSEGAGLNQPQHF	TGTGCCAGCAGTGAAGGGGCGGGGCTCAATCAGCCCCAGCATTTT
TRBV19	-	-	TRBJ2-5	CASSHRGRVETQYF	TGTGCCAGTAGCCATCGAGGCAGGGTAGAGACCCAGTACTTC